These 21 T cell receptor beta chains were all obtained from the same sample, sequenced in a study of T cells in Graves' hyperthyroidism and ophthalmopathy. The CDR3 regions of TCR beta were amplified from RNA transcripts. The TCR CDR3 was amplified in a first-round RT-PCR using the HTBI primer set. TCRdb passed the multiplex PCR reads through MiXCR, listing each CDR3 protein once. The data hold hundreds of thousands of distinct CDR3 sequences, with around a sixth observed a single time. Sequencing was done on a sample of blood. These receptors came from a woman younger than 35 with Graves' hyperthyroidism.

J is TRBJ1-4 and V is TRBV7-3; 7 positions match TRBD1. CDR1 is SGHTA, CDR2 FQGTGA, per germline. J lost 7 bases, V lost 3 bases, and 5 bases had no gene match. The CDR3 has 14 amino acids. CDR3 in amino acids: CASSFGTVGEKLFF. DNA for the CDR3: TGTGCCAGCAGCTTCGGGACAGTTGGTGAAAAACTGTTTTTT.

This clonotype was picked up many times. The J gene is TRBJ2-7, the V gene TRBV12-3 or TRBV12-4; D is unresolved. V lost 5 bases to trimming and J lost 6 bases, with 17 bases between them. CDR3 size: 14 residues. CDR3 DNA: TGTGCCAGCAGTCCCGATCCAGTCATCGGCGAGCAGTACTTC. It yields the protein CASSPDPVIGEQYF.

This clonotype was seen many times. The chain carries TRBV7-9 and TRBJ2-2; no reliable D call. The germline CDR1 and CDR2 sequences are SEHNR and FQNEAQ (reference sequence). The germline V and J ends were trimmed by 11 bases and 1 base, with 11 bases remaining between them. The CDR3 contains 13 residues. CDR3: CAEHPQNTGELFF. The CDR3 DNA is TGTGCCGAACACCCTCAGAACACCGGGGAGCTGTTTTTT.

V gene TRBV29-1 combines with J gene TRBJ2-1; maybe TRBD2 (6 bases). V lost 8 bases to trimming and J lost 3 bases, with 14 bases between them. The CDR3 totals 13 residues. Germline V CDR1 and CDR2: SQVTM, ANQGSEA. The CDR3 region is CSRSGGLYNEQFF. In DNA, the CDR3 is TGCAGCCGTAGCGGAGGGCTCTACAATGAGCAGTTCTTC.

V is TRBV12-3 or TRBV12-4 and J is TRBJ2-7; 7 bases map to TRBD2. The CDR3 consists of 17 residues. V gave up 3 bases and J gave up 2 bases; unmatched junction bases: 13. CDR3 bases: TGTGCCAGCAGTTTTGGAGGGCTAGCGGACCACACCTACGAGCAGTACTTC. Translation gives CASSFGGLADHTYEQYF.

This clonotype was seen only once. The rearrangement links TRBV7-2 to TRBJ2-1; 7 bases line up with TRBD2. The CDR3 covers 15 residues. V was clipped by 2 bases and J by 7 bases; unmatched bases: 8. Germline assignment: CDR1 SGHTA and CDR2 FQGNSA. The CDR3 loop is CASSLMRLAGNEQFF. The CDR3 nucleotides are TGTGCCAGCAGCTTAATGCGACTAGCCGGGAATGAGCAGTTCTTC.

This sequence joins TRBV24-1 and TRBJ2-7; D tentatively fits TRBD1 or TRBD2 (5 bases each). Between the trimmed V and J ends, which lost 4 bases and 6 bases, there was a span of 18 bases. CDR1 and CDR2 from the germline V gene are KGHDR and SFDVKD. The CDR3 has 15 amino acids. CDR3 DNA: TGTGCCACCAGTGACCCCGCCGGGACCGCCGGCGAGCAGTACTTC. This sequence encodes CATSDPAGTAGEQYF.

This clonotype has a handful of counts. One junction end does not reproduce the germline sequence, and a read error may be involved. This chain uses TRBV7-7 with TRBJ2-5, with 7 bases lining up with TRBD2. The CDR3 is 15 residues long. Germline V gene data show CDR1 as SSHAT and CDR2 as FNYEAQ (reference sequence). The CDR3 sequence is CASSPTSAPQETQYF. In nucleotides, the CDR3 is TGTGCTAGCAGCCCAACTAGCGCCCCCCAAGAGACCCAGTACTTC.

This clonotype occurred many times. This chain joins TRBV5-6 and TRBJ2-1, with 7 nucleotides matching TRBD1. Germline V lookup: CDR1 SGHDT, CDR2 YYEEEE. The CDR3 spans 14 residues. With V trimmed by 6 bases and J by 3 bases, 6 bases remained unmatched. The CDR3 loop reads CASTKGTVYNEQFF. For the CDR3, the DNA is TGTGCCAGCACCAAAGGGACAGTCTACAATGAGCAGTTCTTC.

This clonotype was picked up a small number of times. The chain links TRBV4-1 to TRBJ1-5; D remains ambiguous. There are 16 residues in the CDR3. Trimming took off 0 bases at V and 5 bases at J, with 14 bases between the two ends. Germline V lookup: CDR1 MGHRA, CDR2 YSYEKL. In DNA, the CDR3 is TGCGCCAGCAGCCAAGATTTAAACAGTCTTTATCAGCCCCAGCATTTT. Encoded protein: CASSQDLNSLYQPQHF.

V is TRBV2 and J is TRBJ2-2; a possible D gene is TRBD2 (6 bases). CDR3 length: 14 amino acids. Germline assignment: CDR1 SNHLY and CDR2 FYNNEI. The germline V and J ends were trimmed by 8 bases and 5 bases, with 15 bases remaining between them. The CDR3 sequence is CASGGTARTGELFF. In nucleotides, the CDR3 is TGTGCCAGCGGGGGGACCGCCCGGACCGGGGAGCTGTTTTTT. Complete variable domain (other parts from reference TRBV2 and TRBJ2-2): EPEVTQTPSHQVTQMGQEVILRCVPISNHLYFYWYRQILGQKVEFLVSFYNNEISEKSEIFDDQFSVERPDGSNFTLKIRSTKLEDSAMYFCASGGTARTGELFFGEGSRLTVL.

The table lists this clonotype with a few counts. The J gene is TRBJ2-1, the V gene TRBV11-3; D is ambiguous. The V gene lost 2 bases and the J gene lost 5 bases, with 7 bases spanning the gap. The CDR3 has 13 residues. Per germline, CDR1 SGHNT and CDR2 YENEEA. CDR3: CASSLRSDNEQFF. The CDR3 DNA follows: TGTGCCAGCAGCTTACGATCAGACAATGAGCAGTTCTTC. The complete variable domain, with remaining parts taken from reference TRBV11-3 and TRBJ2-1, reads EAGVVQSPRYKIIEKKQPVAFWCNPISGHNTLYWYLQNLGQGPELLIRYENEEAVDDSQLPKDRFSAERLKGVDSTLKIQPAELGDSAVYLCASSLRSDNEQFFGPGTRLTVL.

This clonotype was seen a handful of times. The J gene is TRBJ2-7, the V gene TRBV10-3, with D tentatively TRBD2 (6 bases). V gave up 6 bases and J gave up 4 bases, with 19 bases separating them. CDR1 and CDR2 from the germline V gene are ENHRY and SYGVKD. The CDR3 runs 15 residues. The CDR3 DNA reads TGTGCCATCAGCCGAGAGGGGACGGGGGAGTACGAGCAGTACTTC. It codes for CAISREGTGEYEQYF.

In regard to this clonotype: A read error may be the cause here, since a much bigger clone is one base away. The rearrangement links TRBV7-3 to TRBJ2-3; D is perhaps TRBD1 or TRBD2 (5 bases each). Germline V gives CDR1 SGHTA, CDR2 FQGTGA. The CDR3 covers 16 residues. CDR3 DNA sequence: TGTGCCGGCAGCTTAATAGGCGGGCAGGGCGCAGATACGCAGTATTTT. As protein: CAGSLIGGQGADTQYF. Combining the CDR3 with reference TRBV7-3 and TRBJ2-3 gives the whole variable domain GAGVSQTPSNKVTEKGKYVELRCDPISGHTALYWYRQSLGQGPEFLIYFQGTGAADDSGLPNDRFFAVRPEGSVSTLKIQRTERGDSAVYLCAGSLIGGQGADTQYFGPGTRLTVL.

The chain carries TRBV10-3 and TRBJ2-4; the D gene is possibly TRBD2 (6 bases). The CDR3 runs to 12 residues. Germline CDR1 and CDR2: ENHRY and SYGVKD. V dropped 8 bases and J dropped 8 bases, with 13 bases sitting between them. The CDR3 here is CAIAGPQDIQYF. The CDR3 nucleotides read TGTGCCATCGCGGGGCCCCAAGACATTCAGTACTTC.

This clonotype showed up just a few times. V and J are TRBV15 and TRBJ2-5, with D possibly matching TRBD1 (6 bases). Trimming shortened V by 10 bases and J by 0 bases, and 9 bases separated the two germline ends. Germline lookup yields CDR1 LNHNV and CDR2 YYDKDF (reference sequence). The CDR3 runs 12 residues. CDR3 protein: CAIGTYQETQYF. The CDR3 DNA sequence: TGTGCCATTGGGACATACCAAGAGACCCAGTACTTC.

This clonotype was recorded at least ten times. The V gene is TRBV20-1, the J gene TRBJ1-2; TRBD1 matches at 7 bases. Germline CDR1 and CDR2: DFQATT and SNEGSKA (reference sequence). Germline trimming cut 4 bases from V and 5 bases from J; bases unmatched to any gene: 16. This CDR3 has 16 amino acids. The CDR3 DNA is TGCAGTGCTACAGGCCCAGGGCAGGGGGGAGCGTATGGCTACACCTTC. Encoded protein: CSATGPGQGGAYGYTF.

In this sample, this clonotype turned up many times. The CDR3 DNA reads TGTGCCAGCGGGCCCGGGACACCAGATTCACCCCTCCACTTT. Protein product: CASGPGTPDSPLHF. The chain combines TRBV6-1 with TRBJ1-6; D is perhaps TRBD1 (6 bases). The CDR3 loop spans 14 amino acids. Germline lookup yields CDR1 MNHNS and CDR2 SASEGT. Between the trimmed V and J ends, which lost 8 bases and 8 bases, there was a span of 16 bases.

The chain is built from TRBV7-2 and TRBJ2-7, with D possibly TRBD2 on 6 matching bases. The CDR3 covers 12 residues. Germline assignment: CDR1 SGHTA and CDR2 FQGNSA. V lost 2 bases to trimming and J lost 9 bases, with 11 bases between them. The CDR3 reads CASSLTLAVQYF. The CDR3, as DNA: TGTGCCAGCAGCTTAACCTTAGCGGTGCAGTACTTC.

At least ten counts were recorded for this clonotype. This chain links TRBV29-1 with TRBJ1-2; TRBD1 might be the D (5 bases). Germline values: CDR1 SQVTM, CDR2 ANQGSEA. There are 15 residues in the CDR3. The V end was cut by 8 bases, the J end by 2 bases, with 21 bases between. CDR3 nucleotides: TGCAGCTCTTATACTGTCCGGGGCTTAAACTATGGCTACACCTTC. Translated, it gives CSSYTVRGLNYGYTF.

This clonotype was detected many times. The CDR3: CASSLGGGKNNIQYF. CDR3 bases: TGTGCCAGCAGTTTAGGGGGCGGGAAAAATAACATTCAGTACTTC. J is TRBJ2-4 and V is TRBV27; the D gene could be TRBD1 or TRBD2 (6 bases each). Germline V gene lookup returns CDR1 MNHEY and CDR2 SMNVEV (reference sequence). V lost 2 bases and J 7 bases, leaving 15 bases between the germline ends. The CDR3 contains 15 residues.